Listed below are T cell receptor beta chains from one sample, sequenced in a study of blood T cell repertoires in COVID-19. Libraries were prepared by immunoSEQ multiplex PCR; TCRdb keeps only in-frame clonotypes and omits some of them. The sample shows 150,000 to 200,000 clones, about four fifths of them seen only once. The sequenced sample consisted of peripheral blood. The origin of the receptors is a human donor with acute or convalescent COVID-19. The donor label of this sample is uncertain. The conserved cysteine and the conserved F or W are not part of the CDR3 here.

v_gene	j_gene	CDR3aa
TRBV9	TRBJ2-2	ASSVRGGELF
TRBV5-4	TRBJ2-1	ASSLAPGQNYNEQF
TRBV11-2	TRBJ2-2	ASSFETGLGGELF
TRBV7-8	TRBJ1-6	ASSPRPNSPLH
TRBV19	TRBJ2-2	ASSTDRNTGELF
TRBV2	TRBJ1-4	ASSPPPGQVQSEKLF
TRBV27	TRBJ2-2	ASQPASGRGNTGELF
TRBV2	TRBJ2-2	ASRGGAGELF
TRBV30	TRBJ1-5	AWRDGTGIKPQH
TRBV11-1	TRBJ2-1	ASSLQGRDLQF
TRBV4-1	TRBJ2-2	ASSQADRNTGELF
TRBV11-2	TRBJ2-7	ASSLLSGGDSYEQY
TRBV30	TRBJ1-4	AWSLGQRNEKLF
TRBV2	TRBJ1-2	ASSGTVQGYGYT
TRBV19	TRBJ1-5	ASRVKGDGNQPQH
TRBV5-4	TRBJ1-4	ASSRRQATNEKLF
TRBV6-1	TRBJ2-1	ASSEVSGITGEQF
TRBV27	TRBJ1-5	ASSQNRGSQPQH
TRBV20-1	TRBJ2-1	SAERGNEQF
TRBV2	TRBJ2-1	ASRPRENAGNEQF
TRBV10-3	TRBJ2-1	AISASGAGGNEQF
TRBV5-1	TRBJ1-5	ASSLEGANNQPQH
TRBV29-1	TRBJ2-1	SAAGSGGTEQF
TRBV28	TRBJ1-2	ASSFGHYGYT
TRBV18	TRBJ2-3	ASSSPVVRDTQY
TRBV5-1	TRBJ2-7	ASSFEGGPYEQY
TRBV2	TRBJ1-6	ASSEGQGLSPLH
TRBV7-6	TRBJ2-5	ASSLGLAGRETQY
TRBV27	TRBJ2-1	ASSFTGPGQF
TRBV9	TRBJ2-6	ASSPRPAGLWANVLT
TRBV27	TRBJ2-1	ASSLTRLAGYNEQF
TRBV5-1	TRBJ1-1	ASSWSGTEAF
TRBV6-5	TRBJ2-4	ASSWDRRLAKNIQY
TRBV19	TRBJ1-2	ASSGTGGNYGYT
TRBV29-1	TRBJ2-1	SVERTGTPSNEQF
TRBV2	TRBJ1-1	ASSGDRGRRTEAF
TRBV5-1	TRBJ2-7	ASRPLGQSYEQY
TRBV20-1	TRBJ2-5	SASAWGLDRETQY
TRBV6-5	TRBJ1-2	ASRGRDYGYT
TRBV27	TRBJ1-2	THAPGQGGDGYT
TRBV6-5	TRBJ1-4	ASSLNRGNEKLF
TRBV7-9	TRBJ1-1	ASSPFGNTEAF
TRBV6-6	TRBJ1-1	ASTDAGFGTEAF
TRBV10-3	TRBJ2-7	AISESTYEQY
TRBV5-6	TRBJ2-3	ASSDLTDRTDTQY
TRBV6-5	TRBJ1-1	ASSYSDRGYTEAF
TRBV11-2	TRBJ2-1	ASSSGLALRNEQF
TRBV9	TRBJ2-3	ASSPRGDGRADTQY
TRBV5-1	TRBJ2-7	ASQWASGGNYEQY
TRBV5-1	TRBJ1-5	ASSLDPRGNQPQH
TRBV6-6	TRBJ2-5	ASSRTEKETQY
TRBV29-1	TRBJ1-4	SVGVATNEKLF
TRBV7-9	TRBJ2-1	ASSSGTGGDEQF
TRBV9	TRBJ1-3	ASSVGEEVGNTIY
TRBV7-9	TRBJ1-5	ASSSMRGQKGQPQH
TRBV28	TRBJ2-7	ASSWGGGPSYEQY
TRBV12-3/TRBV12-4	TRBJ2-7	ASSLDRPGEQY